The entry below gives a single TCR beta chain sequence along with its context. The antigen remains unidentified. Time point reported: pretreatment peripheral blood. This table comes from immunoSEQ multiplex PCR, and its TCRdb copy is limited to in-frame clones, with some not included. The sample lists 30,000 to 40,000 clones; approximately 85% were seen once. This specimen belongs to a study of PD-L1 blockade in urothelial cancer. Study-level information: Beginning in about 2014, patients received atezolizumab, given as 1,200 mg intravenously every 3 weeks. After treatment start, blood was analyzed at 3 weeks (second dose) and at 6 weeks. Researchers found blood samples held a median of roughly 140,000 T cells. Whole-study findings and limits: Greater 3-week expansion of tumor-associated blood clones was recorded for durable-benefit patients.

V was clipped by 4 bases and J by 5 bases; unmatched bases: 5. CDR1 SGHRS and CDR2 YFSETQ come from the germline V gene. The CDR3 contains 15 residues. The chain joins TRBV5-1 to TRBJ2-4; TRBD1 matches 11 bases. This clonotype was obtained from a man between 60 and 75 years old with urothelial cancer. This material consisted of PBMCs, taken around atezolizumab (anti-PD-L1) treatment. CDR3 region: CASSLWTGGENIQYF. The CDR3 nucleotides read TGCGCCAGCAGCCTATGGACAGGGGGCGAAAACATTCAGTACTTC.